A selection of T cell receptor beta chains follows, all from one sample in a study of T cell changes during pregnancy in multiple sclerosis. Some clones are missing from TCRdb's copy, which holds only in-frame ones; the method was immunoSEQ multiplex PCR. The data contain under 110,000 clones, around 90% of them seen just once; the ten biggest clones take up around 3%. Sample: peripheral blood, taken in the second trimester of pregnancy. Receptors were obtained from a female donor with multiple sclerosis, enrolled in a pregnancy study. Each CDR3 is given with its conserved first and last residue. A D gene is named only where the DNA matches it firmly. Rows give clone size only sometimes, using once, few, many, or a class for an expanded clone.

CDR3nt: TGTGCCAGCAGCCTCGGACAGGGGGCGTCTAACTATGGCTACACCTTC; CDR3aa: CASSLGQGASNYGYTF; abundance: .; j_gene: TRBJ1-2; d_gene: TRBD1; v_gene: TRBV11-2
CDR3nt: TGTGCCAGTAGTATAGCCCGGTTCGCGGGGGAGCTGTTTTTT; CDR3aa: CASSIARFAGELFF; abundance: .; j_gene: TRBJ2-2; d_gene: .; v_gene: TRBV19
CDR3nt: TGTGCCTGGAGGGACTTGGCTTTCTTT; CDR3aa: CAWRDLAFF; abundance: .; j_gene: TRBJ1-1; d_gene: .; v_gene: TRBV30
CDR3nt: TGTGCCGATCAGGGGGCGGACTATGGCTACACCTTC; CDR3aa: CADQGADYGYTF; abundance: .; j_gene: TRBJ1-2; d_gene: TRBD1; v_gene: TRBV2
CDR3nt: TGTGCCACCAGCAGAGTGACAGGGGAGGGGGAGACCCAGTACTTC; CDR3aa: CATSRVTGEGETQYF; abundance: .; j_gene: TRBJ2-5; d_gene: .; v_gene: TRBV15
CDR3nt: TGCGCCAGCAGCTGGGGACAGGGGTCCTACGAGCAGTACTTC; CDR3aa: CASSWGQGSYEQYF; abundance: .; j_gene: TRBJ2-7; d_gene: TRBD1; v_gene: TRBV5-1
CDR3nt: TGTGCCAGCAGCCTCCCCTTTACCCGCGGACAAGAGACCCAGTACTTC; CDR3aa: CASSLPFTRGQETQYF; abundance: once; j_gene: TRBJ2-5; d_gene: .; v_gene: TRBV7-8
CDR3nt: TGTGCCAGCACCTGGGTTGGACTAGCGGGCAATGAGCAGTTCTTC; CDR3aa: CASTWVGLAGNEQFF; abundance: .; j_gene: TRBJ2-1; d_gene: TRBD2; v_gene: TRBV7-2
CDR3nt: TGTGCCAGCAGCCCCCCGGGAAGAGGTGAGACCCAGTACTTC; CDR3aa: CASSPPGRGETQYF; abundance: .; j_gene: TRBJ2-5; d_gene: .; v_gene: TRBV5-4
CDR3nt: TGTGCCAGCAGCTTAGTTGGGGGCGCCTACAATGAGCAGTTCTTC; CDR3aa: CASSLVGGAYNEQFF; abundance: once; j_gene: TRBJ2-1; d_gene: .; v_gene: TRBV7-2
CDR3nt: TGTGCCAGCAGGCCGGGGATACAAGAGACCCAGTACTTC; CDR3aa: CASRPGIQETQYF; abundance: .; j_gene: TRBJ2-5; d_gene: .; v_gene: TRBV5-5
CDR3nt: TGTGCCAGTAGTATTAACAGGGACGTCACCTTC; CDR3aa: CASSINRDVTF; abundance: .; j_gene: TRBJ1-2; d_gene: .; v_gene: TRBV19
CDR3nt: TGCGCCAGCAGCCAAGAAGGACAGGGGGCAGGCACTGAAGCTTTCTTT; CDR3aa: CASSQEGQGAGTEAFF; abundance: few; j_gene: TRBJ1-1; d_gene: TRBD1; v_gene: TRBV4-1
CDR3nt: TGTGCCAGCAGCTTAGTGGGAGTGAACACTGAAGCTTTCTTT; CDR3aa: CASSLVGVNTEAFF; abundance: .; j_gene: TRBJ1-1; d_gene: .; v_gene: TRBV7-8
CDR3nt: TGTGCCAGCAGCACTCGACAGGGAAACATTCAGTACTTC; CDR3aa: CASSTRQGNIQYF; abundance: .; j_gene: TRBJ2-4; d_gene: TRBD1; v_gene: TRBV5-4
CDR3nt: TGTGCCAGCAGCCCCCCTGGACAGGGGCAGTTCTTC; CDR3aa: CASSPPGQGQFF; abundance: .; j_gene: TRBJ2-1; d_gene: TRBD1; v_gene: TRBV7-8
CDR3nt: TGTGCCAGCAGCTTAGCGGGGGGGCCCAGGGGAAACACCATATATTTT; CDR3aa: CASSLAGGPRGNTIYF; abundance: .; j_gene: TRBJ1-3; d_gene: .; v_gene: TRBV7-9
CDR3nt: TGTGCCAGCTCACAAGCTCCGGAGGACACCATATATTTT; CDR3aa: CASSQAPEDTIYF; abundance: .; j_gene: TRBJ1-3; d_gene: .; v_gene: TRBV18
CDR3nt: TGTGCCATCAGTGATTCAGGGGGGACAGATACGCAGTATTTT; CDR3aa: CAISDSGGTDTQYF; abundance: .; j_gene: TRBJ2-3; d_gene: .; v_gene: TRBV10-3
CDR3nt: TGTGCCAGCAGCTTAGCGGGACTAGCGGGAAAGACCCAGTACTTC; CDR3aa: CASSLAGLAGKTQYF; abundance: .; j_gene: TRBJ2-5; d_gene: TRBD2; v_gene: TRBV7-8
CDR3nt: TGTGCCAGCAGCCCTTGGACAGGCCTCTCTGGAAACACCATATATTTT; CDR3aa: CASSPWTGLSGNTIYF; abundance: .; j_gene: TRBJ1-3; d_gene: TRBD1; v_gene: TRBV14
CDR3nt: TGTGCCAGCAGCGTAGTTGCGGGAGGCTACGAGCAGTACTTC; CDR3aa: CASSVVAGGYEQYF; abundance: .; j_gene: TRBJ2-7; d_gene: TRBD2; v_gene: TRBV9
CDR3nt: TGCGCCAGCAGCTTTGACATAATGAACACTGAAGCTTTCTTT; CDR3aa: CASSFDIMNTEAFF; abundance: .; j_gene: TRBJ1-1; d_gene: .; v_gene: TRBV5-1
CDR3nt: TGTGCCAGCAGCGTCTACGACGAGGGAGGGAACACCATATATTTT; CDR3aa: CASSVYDEGGNTIYF; abundance: .; j_gene: TRBJ1-3; d_gene: .; v_gene: TRBV9
CDR3nt: TGTGCAGGCAGTCAGCGCTCTGGAAACACCATATATTTT; CDR3aa: CAGSQRSGNTIYF; abundance: .; j_gene: TRBJ1-3; d_gene: .; v_gene: TRBV5-4
CDR3nt: TGTGCCAGCAGTTTATCGTTGACGGGACTCACCTACGAGCAGTACTTC; CDR3aa: CASSLSLTGLTYEQYF; abundance: .; j_gene: TRBJ2-7; d_gene: .; v_gene: TRBV27
CDR3nt: TGTGCCAGCTGTCGTCTGGGGGCAGCGCACGAGCAGTACTTC; CDR3aa: CASCRLGAAHEQYF; abundance: .; j_gene: TRBJ2-7; d_gene: .; v_gene: TRBV6-5
CDR3nt: TGTGCCAGCAGCCTTGGACAGGGAAGGGGGGCTAATGAAAAACTGTTTTTT; CDR3aa: CASSLGQGRGANEKLFF; abundance: .; j_gene: TRBJ1-4; d_gene: TRBD1; v_gene: TRBV28
CDR3nt: TGTGCCAGCAGCCAAGTTTTTTTGAGAGGGGGAGAGACCCAGTACTTC; CDR3aa: CASSQVFLRGGETQYF; abundance: .; j_gene: TRBJ2-5; d_gene: .; v_gene: TRBV14
CDR3nt: TGTGCCAGCAGCGTAGATCCAGGAGGGGACATTCAGTACTTC; CDR3aa: CASSVDPGGDIQYF; abundance: .; j_gene: TRBJ2-4; d_gene: .; v_gene: TRBV9
CDR3nt: TGTGCCAGCAGTTTACAGGGGCCCGGGGAGCTGTTTTTT; CDR3aa: CASSLQGPGELFF; abundance: .; j_gene: TRBJ2-2; d_gene: .; v_gene: TRBV27